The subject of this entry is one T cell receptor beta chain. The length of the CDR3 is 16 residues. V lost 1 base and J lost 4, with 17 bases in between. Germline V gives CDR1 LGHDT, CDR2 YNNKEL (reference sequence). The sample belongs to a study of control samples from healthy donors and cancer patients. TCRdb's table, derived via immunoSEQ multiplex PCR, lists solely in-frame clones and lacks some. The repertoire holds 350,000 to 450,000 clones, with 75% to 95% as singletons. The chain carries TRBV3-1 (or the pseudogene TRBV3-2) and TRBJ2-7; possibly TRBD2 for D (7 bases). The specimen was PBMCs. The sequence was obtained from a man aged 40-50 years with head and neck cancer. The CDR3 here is CASSQGGGPIMYEQYF. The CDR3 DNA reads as TGTGCCAGCAGCCAAGGGGGGGGGCCAATAATGTACGAGCAGTACTTC.